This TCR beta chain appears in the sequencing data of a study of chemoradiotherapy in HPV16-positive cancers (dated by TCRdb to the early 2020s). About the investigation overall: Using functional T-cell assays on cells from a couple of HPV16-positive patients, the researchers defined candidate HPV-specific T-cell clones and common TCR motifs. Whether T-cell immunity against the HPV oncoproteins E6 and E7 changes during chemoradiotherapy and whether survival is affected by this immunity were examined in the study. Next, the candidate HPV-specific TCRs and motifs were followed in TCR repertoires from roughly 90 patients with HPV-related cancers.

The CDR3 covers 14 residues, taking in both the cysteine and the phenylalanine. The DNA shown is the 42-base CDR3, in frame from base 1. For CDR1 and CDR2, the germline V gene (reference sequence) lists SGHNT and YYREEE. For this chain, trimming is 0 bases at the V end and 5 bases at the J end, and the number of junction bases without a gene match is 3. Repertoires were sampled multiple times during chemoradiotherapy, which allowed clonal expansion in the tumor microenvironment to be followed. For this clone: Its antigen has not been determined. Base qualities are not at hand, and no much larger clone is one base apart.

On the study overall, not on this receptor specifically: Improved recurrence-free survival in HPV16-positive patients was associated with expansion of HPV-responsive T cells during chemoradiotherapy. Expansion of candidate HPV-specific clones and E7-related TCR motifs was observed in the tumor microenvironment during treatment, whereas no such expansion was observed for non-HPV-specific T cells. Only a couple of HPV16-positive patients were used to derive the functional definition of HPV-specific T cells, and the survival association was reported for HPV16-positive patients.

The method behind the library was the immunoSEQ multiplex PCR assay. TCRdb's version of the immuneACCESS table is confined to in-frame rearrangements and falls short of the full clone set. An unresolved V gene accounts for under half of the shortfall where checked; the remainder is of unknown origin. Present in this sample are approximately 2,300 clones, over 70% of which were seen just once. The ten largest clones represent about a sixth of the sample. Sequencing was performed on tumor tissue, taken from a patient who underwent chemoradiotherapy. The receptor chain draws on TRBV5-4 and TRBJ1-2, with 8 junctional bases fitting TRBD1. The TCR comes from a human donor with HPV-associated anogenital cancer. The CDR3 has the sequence CASSLGTGSYGYTF. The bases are TGTGCCAGCAGCTTGGGGACAGGGAGTTATGGCTACACCTTC.